This passage covers 29 T cell receptor beta chains from one sample sequenced in a study of T cell repertoires in cytomegalovirus infection. TCRdb reprocessed the reads with MiXCR, giving one entry per CDR3 protein. The sample shows roughly 640,000 distinct CDR3 sequences, 20% to 30% of them seen only once. Sequencing input: CD8+ T cells from PBMCs. These receptor sequences come from a human donor in good health (CMV status not recorded). Some clones in this sample may be carry-over from other donors' samples.

On this clonotype itself: This may arise from a read error, as a much more abundant clone is one base away. Here the CDR3 reads CASNGGANQPQHF. The CDR3 DNA sequence: TGTGCCAGCAATGGGGGGGCCAATCAGCCCCAGCATTTT. The V gene is TRBV7-2, the J gene TRBJ1-5, with D maybe TRBD1 (6 bases). V dropped 7 bases and J dropped 3 bases, with 10 bases sitting between them. The CDR3 spans 13 residues. Germline lookup yields CDR1 SGHTA and CDR2 FQGNSA.

The chain uses TRBV9 and TRBJ2-3, with 8 bases that match TRBD2. Germline CDR1 and CDR2: SGDLS and YYNGEE. J lost 0 bases, V lost 2 bases, and 5 bases had no gene match. The CDR3 consists of 16 residues. The CDR3 coding sequence is TGTGCCAGCAGCGTCGGGGGGGGGCGTAGCACAGATACGCAGTATTTT. Protein: CASSVGGGRSTDTQYF.

The J gene is TRBJ1-5, the V gene TRBV6-5; tentatively, D is TRBD1 (5 bases). Germline CDR1 MNHEY, CDR2 SVGAGI. The germline V and J ends were trimmed by 6 bases and 6 bases, with 15 bases remaining between them. This CDR3 is 14 amino acids long. DNA of the CDR3: TGTGCCAGCAGCCCTGAAGAGGGGCTTCAGCCCCAGCATTTT. Encoded protein: CASSPEEGLQPQHF.

This clonotype has at least ten counts. This chain joins TRBV7-8 and TRBJ2-1, with a tentative D call TRBD2 (5 bases). V dropped 1 base and J dropped 4 bases, with 17 bases sitting between them. Germline V gene lookup returns CDR1 SGHVS and CDR2 FQNEAQ. This CDR3 region has 17 residues. The CDR3 region is CASSLGVASSRYNEQFF. In DNA, the CDR3 is TGTGCCAGCAGCTTAGGTGTAGCGTCTAGCAGATACAATGAGCAGTTCTTC.

This clonotype has just a few counts. The CDR3 region is CASSPGDSLYEQYF. The CDR3 DNA is TGTGCCAGCAGTCCAGGGGACAGCCTCTACGAGCAGTACTTC. The rearrangement joins TRBV6-5 to TRBJ2-7, with TRBD1 matching over 7 bases. Germline V CDR1 and CDR2: MNHEY, SVGAGI. The junction had 7 bases not matched to a gene; V was cut back by 5 bases and J by 3 bases. The CDR3 consists of 14 residues.

This clonotype was seen only a few times. The chain links TRBV4-1 to TRBJ1-1; D unresolved. The length of the CDR3 is 12 residues. CDR1 and CDR2 from the germline V gene are MGHRA and YSYEKL. V lost 0 bases, J lost 7 bases, and 6 bases lay in between. DNA for the CDR3: TGCGCCAGCAGCCAAGAAACGGGTGAAGCTTTCTTT. Translated, it gives CASSQETGEAFF.

The genes are TRBV20-1 and TRBJ2-5; 9 nucleotides match TRBD2. The V gene's germline CDR1 is DFQATT and CDR2 SNEGSKA (reference sequence). The CDR3 covers 16 residues. J lost 0 bases, V lost 6 bases, and 11 bases had no gene match. Here the CDR3 reads CSAPPAGGPYQETQYF. For the CDR3, the DNA is TGCAGTGCCCCCCCGGCGGGGGGGCCATACCAAGAGACCCAGTACTTC.

This clonotype was found many times. Relative to the germline gene, one junction end is altered; a read error may explain this. The rearrangement uses TRBV7-7 and TRBJ2-5; perhaps TRBD2 as D (6 bases). This CDR3 spans 18 amino acids. Germline V gene sequence: CDR1 SSHAT, CDR2 FNYEAQ (reference sequence). The CDR3 is CASSLAPATLRGQETQYF. In DNA form, the CDR3 reads TGTGCTAGCAGCTTAGCTCCGGCTACCCTGCGGGGCCAAGAGACCCAGTACTTC.

V is TRBV5-6 and J is TRBJ2-2, with a weak D call TRBD2 (6 bases). In germline, CDR1 is SGHDT, CDR2 YYEEEE. V was trimmed by 7 bases and J by 4 bases, leaving 20 bases between them. This CDR3 spans 16 amino acids. This CDR3 reads CASAPPSGEVTGELFF. The CDR3 DNA reads as TGTGCCAGCGCCCCCCCGTCGGGAGAAGTCACCGGGGAGCTGTTTTTT. The full variable domain, in which reference TRBV5-6 and TRBJ2-2 provide the parts outside the CDR3, is DAGVTQSPTHLIKTRGQQVTLRCSPKSGHDTVSWYQQALGQGPQFIFQYYEEEERQRGNFPDRFSGHQFPNYSSELNVNALLLGDSALYLCASAPPSGEVTGELFFGEGSRLTVL.

The chain has TRBV20-1 and TRBJ2-6, with D maybe TRBD1 (5 bases). V was cut by 1 base and J by 4 bases, with 23 bases left in between. CDR3 length: 19 amino acids. The germline gives CDR1 DFQATT, CDR2 SNEGSKA (reference sequence). The CDR3 nucleotides are TGCAGTGCTAGAGGCAGGGCAGGCTTTCTTCAAAGGGGGGCCAACGTCCTGACTTTC. This codes for CSARGRAGFLQRGANVLTF.

V usage is TRBV20-1 and J usage is TRBJ1-5; D is perhaps TRBD1 (5 bases). Germline V lookup: CDR1 DFQATT, CDR2 SNEGSKA (reference sequence). The CDR3 spans 13 residues. V was shortened by 6 bases and J by 5 bases, with 14 bases between the two germline ends. In DNA form, the CDR3 reads TGCAGTGCATTGCAGGGAGACTATCAGCCCCAGCATTTT. Encoded protein: CSALQGDYQPQHF.

A single count supports this clonotype. A clone one base away is much larger, so this may be a read error. The V gene is TRBV28, the J gene TRBJ2-5, with D maybe TRBD2 (5 bases). The CDR3 is 12 residues long. The germline CDR1 and CDR2 sequences are MDHEN and SYDVKM. The CDR3: CASQDYQETRYF. CDR3 coding DNA: TGTGCCAGCCAAGACTACCAAGAGACCCGGTACTTC.

The rearrangement uses TRBV7-6 and TRBJ2-2; TRBD1 or TRBD2 may be the D gene (8 bases each). CDR1 is SGHVS and CDR2 is FNYEAQ in the germline V gene. Trimming left V 5 bases short and J 4 bases short, with 17 bases between. CDR3 length equals 16 residues. CDR3 DNA sequence: TGTGCCAGCAGCGACAGGGGTAGCGGGGCCACCGGGGAGCTGTTTTTT. This codes for CASSDRGSGATGELFF. Drawing the rest from reference TRBV7-6 and TRBJ2-2, the complete variable domain is GAGVSQSPRYKVTKRGQDVALRCDPISGHVSLYWYRQALGQGPEFLTYFNYEAQQDKSGLPNDRFSAERPEGSISTLTIQRTEQRDSAMYRCASSDRGSGATGELFFGEGSRLTVL.

This clonotype was observed many times. J is TRBJ2-7 and V is TRBV7-2; 10 bases agree with TRBD2. With V trimmed by 5 bases and J by 7 bases, 5 bases remained unmatched. The germline CDR1 and CDR2 sequences are SGHTA and FQGNSA. The CDR3 sequence is 13 residues long. CDR3 region: CASSQGSGGEQYF. The CDR3 DNA reads as TGTGCCAGCAGCCAAGGTAGCGGGGGGGAGCAGTACTTC.

The gene calls are TRBV29-1 and TRBJ1-2; D remains unclear. CDR3 size: 12 residues. Trimming left V 3 bases short and J 8 bases short, with 13 bases between. Germline V gene sequence: CDR1 SQVTM, CDR2 ANQGSEA. CDR3 in DNA: TGCAGCGTTGAGTCCAGACGCGACGGCTACACCTTC. As protein: CSVESRRDGYTF.

The sample holds many counts of this clonotype. The V call is TRBV6-4, the J call TRBJ1-5, with D unresolved. Trimming stripped 6 bases from V and 0 bases from J, with 9 bases between. The CDR3 extends over 14 amino acids. Per germline, CDR1 MRHNA and CDR2 SNTAGT. The CDR3 loop reads CASRGDGSNQPQHF. For the CDR3, the DNA is TGTGCCAGCAGGGGAGACGGTAGCAATCAGCCCCAGCATTTT.

To note about this clonotype: This may arise from a read error, as a much more abundant clone is one base away. This sequence joins TRBV7-2 and TRBJ1-1, with 10 nucleotides matching TRBD1. This CDR3 is built from 15 residues. Germline loops: CDR1 SGHTA, CDR2 FQGNSA. V shed 5 bases, J shed 4 bases, and the junction held 7 bases outside the gene matches. CDR3 loop: CASSLRQGASTEAFF. In DNA form, the CDR3 reads TGTGCCAGCAGCCTGAGACAGGGGGCGAGCACTGAAGCTTTCTTT.

This clonotype showed up many times. V gene TRBV7-8 combines with J gene TRBJ1-4; D may be TRBD1 (5 bases). Germline V CDR1 and CDR2: SGHVS, FQNEAQ. The V gene lost 3 bases and the J gene lost 5 bases, with 13 bases spanning the gap. The CDR3 is 15 residues long. CDR3 amino acids: CASSFPQGANEKLFF. For the CDR3, the DNA is TGTGCCAGCAGCTTCCCACAAGGGGCCAATGAAAAACTGTTTTTT.

This clonotype was detected only a few times. This chain connects TRBV28 to TRBJ2-2, with D uncertain. CDR1 and CDR2 (germline): MDHEN, SYDVKM. The CDR3 runs to 12 residues. V lost 5 bases and J 3 bases, leaving 4 bases between the germline ends. The CDR3 bases are TGTGCCAGCAGTACCGACACCGGGGAGCTGTTTTTT. Translating gives CASSTDTGELFF.

The CDR3 DNA reads TGTGCCAGCAGCTTGCGGTTTCGGGGGACAATCTCCTACAATGAGCAGTTCTTC. This encodes CASSLRFRGTISYNEQFF. V usage is TRBV5-6 and J usage is TRBJ2-1; D assignment may be TRBD1 or TRBD2 (6 bases each). Per germline, CDR1 SGHDT and CDR2 YYEEEE. The CDR3 has 18 amino acids. V lost 1 base and J 0 bases, leaving 17 bases between the germline ends.

This clonotype was seen only a few times. The chain uses TRBV7-9 and TRBJ2-7; 10 nucleotides line up with TRBD1. Trimming took 4 bases from V and 6 from J; bases not matched to a gene: 12. Germline V lookup: CDR1 SEHNR, CDR2 FQNEAQ (reference sequence). The CDR3 is 16 amino acids. For the CDR3, the DNA is TGTGCCAGCAGCTCGGACAGGGGGTACTTATGGGGCGAGCAGTACGTC. This codes for CASSSDRGYLWGEQYV.

The count of this clonotype is one. The CDR3 does not close with the conserved phenylalanine or tryptophan, likely indicating a read error. This rearrangement joins TRBV7-2 to TRBJ2-2, with TRBD1 as a possible D gene (6 bases). The germline V gene has CDR1 SGHTA and CDR2 FQGNSA. V was cut by 5 bases and J by 1 base, with 11 bases left in between. This CDR3 is built from 15 residues. The CDR3 nucleotides read TGTGCCAGCAGCCTGGGGGCGGGGAACACCGGGGAGCTGTTTCTT. Translating gives CASSLGAGNTGELFL.

In this sample, this clonotype turned up many times. The CDR3 region has the DNA TGCAGTGCTAGTGTCCGGGTACAAGAGACCCAGTACTTC. Encoded protein: CSASVRVQETQYF. This chain uses TRBV20-1 with TRBJ2-5, with D hard to call. With 3 bases removed from V and 2 bases from J, the gap between germline ends came to 10 bases. The germline CDR1 and CDR2 sequences are DFQATT and SNEGSKA (reference sequence). This CDR3 region has 13 residues.

In its sample, this clonotype was seen many times. The gene calls are TRBV7-2 and TRBJ1-1; weak D call: TRBD1 (5 bases). Trimming shortened V by 1 base and J by 10 bases, and 19 bases separated the two germline ends. CDR1 and CDR2 from the germline V gene are SGHTA and FQGNSA. The CDR3 is 15 amino acids. CDR3 sequence: CASSLEWGGPQRAFF. The CDR3 coding sequence is TGTGCCAGCAGCTTAGAATGGGGCGGGCCTCAGAGAGCTTTCTTT. The whole variable domain, remainder taken from reference TRBV7-2 and TRBJ1-1, is GAGVSQSPSNKVTEKGKDVELRCDPISGHTALYWYRQSLGQGLEFLIYFQGNSAPDKSGLPSDRFSAERTGGSVSTLTIQRTQQEDSAVYLCASSLEWGGPQRAFFGQGTRLTVV.

Remarks on this clonotype: A clone one base away is much larger, so this may be a read error. The rearrangement links TRBV25-1 to TRBJ2-1; a weak D match, TRBD2 (6 bases). Germline loops: CDR1 MGHDK, CDR2 SYGVNS. This CDR3 has 14 residues. CDR3 sequence (DNA): TGTGTCAGCAGTGCCCGGGAGCCCTACAATGAGCAGTTCTTC. Its translation: CVSSAREPYNEQFF.

This clonotype was detected only a few times. The chain carries TRBV6-2 or TRBV6-3 and TRBJ1-5; D is ambiguous. V lost 2 bases, J lost 6 bases, and 11 bases lay in between. The CDR3 is made up of 14 amino acids. Germline assignment: CDR1 MNHEY and CDR2 SVGEGT. CDR3 nucleotides: TGTGCCAGCAGTTACGCTCCCCGCTCTCAGCCCCAGCATTTT. Amino acid sequence: CASSYAPRSQPQHF.

The sample holds a few counts of this clonotype. The rearrangement links TRBV4-1 to TRBJ1-5, with unresolved D. There are 15 residues in the CDR3. The V and J ends lost 4 bases and 0 bases respectively, with 10 bases between them. The V gene's germline CDR1 is MGHRA and CDR2 YSYEKL. The CDR3 nucleotides read TGCGCCAGCAGCCCCACACCGGGTAGCAATCAGCCCCAGCATTTT. It specifies CASSPTPGSNQPQHF.

This clonotype showed up just a few times. The chain recombines TRBV5-1 with TRBJ1-5; D uncertain. The germline V gene has CDR1 SGHRS and CDR2 YFSETQ. The CDR3 loop spans 15 amino acids. The V gene lost 4 bases and the J gene lost 2 bases, with 13 bases spanning the gap. CDR3 protein: CASSPDPGGNQPQHF. The CDR3 bases are TGCGCCAGCAGCCCGGACCCGGGAGGCAATCAGCCCCAGCATTTT.

J is TRBJ2-5 and V is TRBV20-1, with 9 bases fitting TRBD2. V lost 0 bases and J lost 4; bases outside the gene matches: 12. Germline CDR1 DFQATT, CDR2 SNEGSKA (reference sequence). The CDR3 spans 17 residues. DNA of the CDR3: TGCAGTGCTAGAGATCCTCGGCGGGGGGGTATTTTAGAGACCCAGTACTTC. Protein product: CSARDPRRGGILETQYF.